In this sample, the clone carrying this TCR beta chain turned up many times. The antigen is undetermined. This entry is derived from a study of blood T cells in healthy people across ages. Donation came from healthy Caucasian individuals in Russia who were aged about 6 to 90. Primers used in a second PCR of roughly 7 to 11 cycles were a sample-barcoded 5' primer and a J-beta primer mix. The template-switch adaptor, which had 12 random nucleotides, put a tag on each cDNA molecule. TCRdb passed the 5' RACE reads through MiXCR, listing each CDR3 protein once. The sample holds some 1.5 million distinct CDR3 sequences, about 28% seen once. Germline CDR1 reads ENHRY; CDR2 reads SYGVKD. The CDR3 consists of 13 residues. J lost 5 bases, V lost 6 bases, and 3 bases had no gene match. Study findings and constraints: Calculation of diversity from one million T cells yielded estimates considered to be underestimates. When set beside aged donors, long-lived donors presented more naive CD4+ cells and higher diversity.

This receptor was obtained from a woman aged 25 to 39 in good health. Input material: blood. The V and J genes are TRBV10-3 and TRBJ2-1; 8 bases line up with TRBD1. DNA of the CDR3: TGTGCCATCAGATCGGACAGGGACAATGAGCAGTTCTTC. Translated: CAIRSDRDNEQFF.